The source of this TCR beta chain is a study of cytomegalovirus exposure and HLA in healthy donors (dated 2017 in TCRdb). Context from the whole study: An earlier analysis of approximately 550 of the donors reported approximately 290 Gb of sequence data and roughly 100 million unique TCR beta sequences from about 200 million T cells. An early release that covered about 600 HLA-typed donors contained approximately 300 gigabases of sequencing data and 85 million to 100 million unique TCR sequences. Along with the approximately 700-subject first cohort, a separate validation cohort of over 90 different subjects was used. Both class I and class II loci were covered by HLA typing, at four-digit resolution. Every discovery cohort repertoire had been produced on one sequencing platform. In an earlier analysis of 500 to 650 of the donors, high-throughput TCR beta sequencing was used to judge whether each TCR beta V gene segment behaved as functional or pseudogenic. Donor age, sex, ethnicity and CMV serostatus were compiled together with the repertoire data. A later analysis re-analyzed previously published TCR beta repertoires from roughly 690 donors and added high-resolution HLA genotyping to study TCR occurrence patterns. In the later analysis, no new phenotypic data were used to find candidate immune exposures; instead, reliance was placed on TCR beta sequences and their occurrence across donors. Across some 400 genotyped donors of the cohort, an average of roughly 200,000 unique TCR beta nucleotide sequences per donor were sequenced, and 15% to 20% of those sequences were non-productive. Of the approximately 400 genotyped donors, around 81% fell in the genetic ancestry cluster associated with self-reported Caucasian donors. The study profiled the T cell repertoires of 666 subjects by immunosequencing and related them to cytomegalovirus serostatus. The number of typed donors differed by locus: 629-630 for A, B, C, DRB1 and DQB1; some 540 for DQA1; approximately 610 for DPA1; and approximately 450 for DPB1. In a later genetic analysis, genome-wide SNP genotypes for about three fifths of the roughly 670 donors were used, and that subset was treated as a discovery cohort. The study aimed to test whether signatures of past pathogen exposure could be identified by cataloging public T cell receptors. High-throughput TCR immunosequencing, statistical association of individual TCRs with disease status, and machine learning were combined to predict cytomegalovirus infection status. Because of strong linkage in the cohort, five DR-DQ haplotypes were treated as single units for association and clustering. Study-wide findings and limitations: A later analysis found that TCR association rates varied across HLA loci, with DRB1 alleles showing the most associated TCRs and HLA-C alleles the fewest. A later genetic analysis reported fewer N-insertions in productive TCRs among donors in an Asian-associated ancestry cluster than the roughly 690-donor mean. Because counts were too low, some 16 rarely observed V segments, including chromosome 9 orphons, were excluded from the earlier analysis of several hundred of the donors. A further reported finding was that TCR beta sequences accurately predicted the HLA-A and HLA-B alleles for most subjects in the first cohort. In this cohort, only TCR beta chains were sequenced, and detectable features were limited by the absence of alpha or paired-chain data. The study listed around 160 TCR beta chains as associated with cytomegalovirus. For the cohort, immune exposure information was limited to CMV serostatus. In vitro tests confirmed that a few of the cytomegalovirus-associated TCR beta chains recognize cytomegalovirus antigens. Strong co-occurrence of HLA alleles, especially DR and DQ, made assigning TCR associations to individual alleles difficult. While some public TCRs were present in many individuals, most TCR sequences turned up only very rarely across donors. A group of highly shared sequence variants was considered likely to be a technical artifact of the sequencing pipeline. A later genetic analysis associated a missense DCLRE1C variant with V-gene and J-gene trimming of TCR beta chains, and an independent cohort replicated the association. Some IMGT-functional V segments, including TRBV6-2 and TRBV6-3, could not be told apart with the 87-base-pair reads, so those segments were excluded. HLA typing was unavailable for some donors at each locus, so association tests used only the typed subset. In an earlier analysis of several hundred of the donors, most TCR beta V segments were observed in productive rearrangements about 87% or about 30% of the time, broadly matching IMGT annotations. In both the original and validation cohorts, the classifier was reported to diagnose cytomegalovirus status with high specificity and sensitivity. The authors suggested that the approach could potentially be extended to other disease states and immunological phenotypes. In a later analysis, HLA-associated TCR beta chains showed more clonal expansion and lower generation probabilities than non-associated chains that were equally common. At a false discovery rate of 0.05, a later analysis linked 15,000 to 20,000 TCR beta sequences to specific HLA alleles. According to a later analysis, most CMV-associated TCR beta chains appeared to be HLA-restricted, and the HLA associations seemed to be driven largely by CMV exposure. According to a later analysis, parvovirus B19, influenza, CMV and Epstein-Barr virus appeared linked to several top co-occurrence clusters. Correlated functional status among segregating V segments might be attributable to linkage disequilibrium, but an unknown experimental factor could not be ruled out. Presence/absence analyses assumed roughly uniform sequencing depth across donors, an assumption that may not hold.

The cohort consisted of 666 healthy bone marrow donors. At the time of sampling, every cohort member was nominally healthy, though immune exposures that went unrecorded were likely present. The donor was CMV seropositive and was included in the group of about 290 seropositive cohort members. Every donor gave a peripheral blood sample, and the peripheral blood mononuclear cells from that sample were used for TCR beta sequencing. Genomic DNA was extracted from the blood cell samples with the Qiagen DNeasy Blood Extraction Kit. The table lists this clone with a few counts. Its antigen is unknown. There are no base qualities to consult, and no much larger clone falls within one base. The germline V gene (reference sequence) provides CDR1 SEHNR and CDR2 FQNEAQ. Germline trimming: 1 base from V, 6 bases from J; junction bases outside gene matches: 3. The CDR3 sequence holds 15 residues, the cysteine and phenylalanine included. CDR3 DNA is the only sequence kept; it has 45 bases, read in frame from the first base.

The library was built by means of the immunoSEQ multiplex PCR assay. For the multiplex PCR, a mixture combining 60 forward primers for TCR Vbeta segments and 13 reverse primers for TCR Jbeta segments was used. The CDR3 region of rearranged TCR beta genes was amplified from genomic DNA with a multiplex PCR assay. The amplified TCR beta libraries were sequenced on the Illumina HiSeq System as 87-base-pair reads. As for how the authors treated the data: In a later analysis, around 80 million unique TCR beta chains were counted across the approximately 620 repertoires, and approximately 9.9 million of these chains were shared by at least two donors. Raw reads were error-corrected and collapsed into unique sequences with a nearest-neighbor algorithm that merged closely related sequences to remove PCR and sequencing errors. To assign V, D and J gene segments, CDR3 sequences were aligned to IMGT reference sequences. For a sequence to be retained, at least a six-nucleotide match to both a V gene segment and a J gene segment was required. Rearrangements were classified as productive when the CDR3 lacked stop codons and remained in frame with V and J, and all other rearrangements were classified as non-productive. Following IMGT convention, CDR3 was defined as the stretch from the second conserved V-encoded cysteine to the conserved J-encoded phenylalanine. Sequences without an unambiguous match to a single V gene segment were excluded from the earlier analysis of 500 to 700 of the donors. An earlier analysis of fewer than 750 of the donors classified V segments as functional when productive rearrangements were above 56.7% and as segregating when the standard deviation between donors was above 5%. A statistical classification framework was developed to diagnose cytomegalovirus status using the catalog of TCR beta chain sequences. V and J gene assignment, in a later analysis, came from comparing TCR nucleotide sequences with IMGT/GENE-DB human TR gene sequences. Using the TCRdist pipeline, a later analysis assigned CDR3 sequences along with most-parsimonious VDJ recombination scenarios. In a later analysis, every TCR beta chain was defined by the combination of its CDR3 amino acid sequence and its V-gene family, and reads without a unique V-gene family were dropped. To address suspected cross-contamination and a sequencing artifact, a later analysis removed approximately 600 highly shared, low-generation-probability nucleotide sequences. A later analysis calculated a clonal expansion index for each public chain from normalized within-repertoire ranks of inferred template counts. In a later analysis, generation probabilities were computed with a VDJ recombination model fitted to out-of-frame rearrangements, and the resulting probabilities were checked against IGoR. In a later analysis, hypergeometric tests were used to score TCR-TCR, TCR-HLA and TCR-CMV co-occurrence, with a repertoire-size bias correction applied to TCR pairs. In a later analysis, false discovery rates were estimated by permuting HLA or CMV assignments 20 times. In a later analysis, co-occurring TCRs were grouped using DBSCAN, and TCRdist sequence similarity was added for clustering within HLA-allele-positive subsets. Repertoires with fewer than 30,000 or more than 120,000 public chains, plus five repertoires with anomalous nucleotide sharing, were excluded from co-occurrence clustering. Sourced from immuneACCESS, this table was stored by TCRdb with only in-frame sequences that have V and J called. A share of the clones is absent; for the studies checked, an unresolved V gene accounts for under half, and the remainder has no known explanation. V, J and clone size were drawn from that table, and D and trimming were deduced from the DNA. This sample lists 90,000 to 110,000 clones; 10% to 15% were detected once. The ten top clones hold roughly 16% of the sample.

In this chain, TRBV7-9 is recombined with TRBJ1-4; 9 of the junction bases match TRBD1. Sequenced input: PBMCs. The TCR comes from a man aged 35-49 years in good health and CMV-seropositive. The CDR3 region: CASSLGDREDEKLFF. In nucleotides, the sequence is TGTGCCAGCAGCTTAGGGGACAGGGAGGATGAAAAACTGTTTTTT.